The present T cell receptor beta chain was sequenced within a study of STAT3 mutations in large granular lymphocyte leukemia. Study-wide results and caveats: In T-cell large granular lymphocyte leukemia, about half of patients showed multiple immunodominant subclonotypes. Samples missed the first appearance of the clone. Treatment regimens differed across patients between samplings.

The J segment lost 5 bases and the V segment lost 1 base, leaving 4 bases of the junction unmatched. This CDR3 is built from 15 residues. Per the germline V gene, CDR1 is LNHDA and CDR2 is SQIVND (reference sequence). Here immunoSEQ multiplex PCR was the method, and the copy in TCRdb shows in-frame clones only, minus some. The profile covers 13,000 or so clones, with approximately 88% appearing a single time and around 12% taken by the ten largest. Comments on this clone: Its specificity is not known.

This sequence originates from a human donor with T large granular lymphocyte leukemia. Some clones in this sample may be carry-over from other donors' samples. Sequencing input: PBMCs. The V and J genes are TRBV19 and TRBJ1-1; 10 bases line up with TRBD1. This CDR3 reads CASSIVGQGVTEAFF. CDR3 nucleotides: TGTGCCAGTAGTATAGTCGGACAGGGGGTGACTGAAGCTTTCTTT. The full variable domain, completed using reference TRBV19 and TRBJ1-1, is DGGITQSPKYLFRKEGQNVTLSCEQNLNHDAMYWYRQDPGQGLRLIYYSQIVNDFQKGDIAEGYSVSREKKESFPLTVTSAQKNPTAFYLCASSIVGQGVTEAFFGQGTRLTVV.